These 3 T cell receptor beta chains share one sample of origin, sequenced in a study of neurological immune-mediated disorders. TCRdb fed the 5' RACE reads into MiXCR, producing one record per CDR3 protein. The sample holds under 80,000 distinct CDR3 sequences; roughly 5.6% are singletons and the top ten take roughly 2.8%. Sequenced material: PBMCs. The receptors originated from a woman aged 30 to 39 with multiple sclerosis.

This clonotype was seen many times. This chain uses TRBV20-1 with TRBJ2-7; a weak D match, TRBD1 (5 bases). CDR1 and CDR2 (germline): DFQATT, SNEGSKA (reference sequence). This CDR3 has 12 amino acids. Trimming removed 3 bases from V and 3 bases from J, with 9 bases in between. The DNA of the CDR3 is TGCAGTGCTAGTACAGACAGCTACGAGCAGTACTTC. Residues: CSASTDSYEQYF.

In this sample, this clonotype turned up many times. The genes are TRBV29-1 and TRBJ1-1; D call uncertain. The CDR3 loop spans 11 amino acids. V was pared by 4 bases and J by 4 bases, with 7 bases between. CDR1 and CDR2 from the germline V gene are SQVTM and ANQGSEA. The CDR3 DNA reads TGCAGCGTTGTGAGGTCCACTGAAGCTTTCTTT. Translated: CSVVRSTEAFF. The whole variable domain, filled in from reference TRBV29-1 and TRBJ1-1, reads SAVISQKPSRDICQRGTSLTIQCQVDSQVTMMFWYRQQPGQSLTLIATANQGSEATYESGFVIDKFPISRPNLTFSTLTVSNMSPEDSSIYLCSVVRSTEAFFGQGTRLTVV.

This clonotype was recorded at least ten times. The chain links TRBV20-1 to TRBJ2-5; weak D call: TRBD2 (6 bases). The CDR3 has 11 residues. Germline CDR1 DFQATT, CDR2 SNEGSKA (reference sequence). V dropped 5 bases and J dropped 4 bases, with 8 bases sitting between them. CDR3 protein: CSAQGLETQYF. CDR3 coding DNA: TGCAGTGCTCAGGGACTAGAGACCCAGTACTTC.